Listed below are T cell receptor beta chains from one sample, sequenced in a study of CD8+ T cells in alopecia areata. Assay: immunoSEQ multiplex PCR; the TCRdb copy retains only in-frame clones and omits some. The sample carries about 90,000 clones, roughly 46% recorded once. The sample consisted of CD8+ T cells sorted from blood, taken at week 24, from a patient treated with tofacitinib. Source of these receptors: a human donor with alopecia areata. The CDR3 runs from the conserved cysteine through the conserved F or W. A D gene is named only where the DNA matches it firmly. Clone size is stated in some rows and not others, as once, few, many or a class when expanded.

CAWSSQENQPQHF	TGTGCCTGGAGTTCGCAGGAAAATCAGCCCCAGCATTTT	TRBV30	13	-	TRBJ1-5	-
CATSRAGTDRYEQYF	TGTGCCACCAGCAGAGCCGGGACAGATCGATACGAGCAGTACTTC	TRBV15	15	few	TRBJ2-7	TRBD1
CASSSSSGSYNEQFF	TGTGCCAGCAGCTCCTCTAGCGGGAGTTACAATGAGCAGTTCTTC	TRBV5-6	15	few	TRBJ2-1	TRBD2
CAWRFYGYTF	TGTGCCTGGAGGTTCTATGGCTACACCTTC	TRBV30	10	-	TRBJ1-2	-
CASSPDSLRSYNEQFF	TGTGCCAGCAGTCCGGACTCCCTCCGGTCCTACAATGAGCAGTTCTTC	TRBV27	16	many	TRBJ2-1	-
CASSQGQGIYNEQFF	TGCGCCAGCAGCCAGGGACAGGGGATCTACAATGAGCAGTTCTTC	TRBV4-3	15	-	TRBJ2-1	TRBD1
CASSAGTVYEQYF	TGTGCCAGCAGCGCAGGGACTGTCTACGAGCAGTACTTC	TRBV9	13	few	TRBJ2-7	-
CASSKTSGSTYEQYF	TGTGCCAGCAGCAAAACTAGCGGGAGTACCTACGAGCAGTACTTC	TRBV6-1	15	-	TRBJ2-7	TRBD2
CASSQGSRRTEAFF	TGTGCCAGCAGCCAAGGGTCTAGGCGCACTGAAGCTTTCTTT	TRBV27	14	-	TRBJ1-1	-
CASSSGSSYNEQFF	TGTGCCAGCAGCTCGGGGAGCTCCTACAATGAGCAGTTCTTC	TRBV7-9	14	-	TRBJ2-1	-
CASSSAAGVTGELFF	TGCGCCAGCAGTAGCGCAGCGGGAGTAACCGGGGAGCTGTTTTTT	TRBV5-1	15	-	TRBJ2-2	TRBD2
CASSYSGVGEQFF	TGTGCCAGCAGTTACTCGGGTGTGGGGGAGCAGTTCTTC	TRBV6-5	13	few	TRBJ2-1	-
CASSYGQGETYEQYF	TGTGCCAGCAGTTACGGACAGGGGGAGACCTACGAGCAGTACTTC	TRBV14	15	-	TRBJ2-7	TRBD1
CASSPPVGGETGELFF	TGTGCCAGCAGCCCCCCGGTCGGGGGGGAAACCGGGGAGCTGTTTTTT	TRBV7-9	16	-	TRBJ2-2	TRBD2
CASNTRADTQYF	TGCGCCAGCAACACACGGGCAGATACGCAGTATTTT	TRBV10-2	12	-	TRBJ2-3	-
CAGTGGTEAFF	TGTGCCGGGACAGGGGGGACTGAAGCTTTCTTT	TRBV7-9	11	few	TRBJ1-1	TRBD1
CASSLSMFLDTEAFF	TGTGCCAGCAGCTTGTCCATGTTCCTGGACACTGAAGCTTTCTTT	TRBV7-2	15	-	TRBJ1-1	-
CAGHGLTNYNEQFF	TGTGCCGGCCACGGACTAACTAACTACAATGAGCAGTTCTTC	TRBV7-9	14	few	TRBJ2-1	-
CASSLVGLAGPETQYF	TGTGCCAGCAGTTTAGTAGGACTAGCCGGGCCAGAGACCCAGTACTTC	TRBV27	16	-	TRBJ2-5	TRBD2
CASKDPGNIQYF	TGTGCCAGTAAGGATCCGGGAAACATTCAGTACTTC	TRBV19	12	-	TRBJ2-4	-
CASSISQGALDGYTF	TGCGCCAGCAGCATATCACAGGGGGCGTTGGATGGCTACACCTTC	TRBV5-1	15	once	TRBJ1-2	TRBD1
CASRPTGYPYEQYF	TGCGCCAGCAGGCCCACGGGCTACCCCTACGAGCAGTACTTC	TRBV5-1	14	few	TRBJ2-7	-
CASTSGAYEQYF	TGTGCCAGCACCTCGGGAGCCTACGAGCAGTACTTC	TRBV27	12	-	TRBJ2-7	-
CASSLGRAERGYTF	TGTGCCAGCAGCTTAGGGAGGGCAGAGCGTGGCTACACCTTC	TRBV7-9	14	few	TRBJ1-2	-
CATSIVRLTTDTQYF	TGTGCCACCAGCATCGTGAGGCTTACCACAGATACGCAGTATTTT	TRBV15	15	-	TRBJ2-3	-
CASSGLVDEQFF	TGTGCCAGCAGCGGGCTGGTTGATGAGCAGTTCTTC	TRBV9	12	-	TRBJ2-1	-
CASSRTTGTSYEQYF	TGCGCCAGCAGCCGGACCACCGGGACTAGCTACGAGCAGTACTTC	TRBV4-1	15	-	TRBJ2-7	TRBD2
CASTDRDNYEQYF	TGTGCCAGCACGGACAGGGATAACTACGAGCAGTACTTC	TRBV2	13	-	TRBJ2-7	TRBD1
CASSGWTSGPGEQYF	TGTGCCAGCAGTGGATGGACTAGCGGACCTGGGGAGCAGTACTTC	TRBV25-1	15	-	TRBJ2-7	TRBD2
CASRTDLNTEAFF	TGTGCCAGCAGAACGGACCTGAACACTGAAGCTTTCTTT	TRBV5-8	13	-	TRBJ1-1	-
CASSPPGLGYEQYF	TGTGCCAGCAGCCCGCCAGGTCTGGGGTACGAGCAGTACTTC	TRBV7-9	14	few	TRBJ2-7	-
CASRGNNEQFF	TGTGCCAGCAGGGGTAACAATGAGCAGTTCTTC	TRBV2	11	few	TRBJ2-1	-
CASSVATPLAGTDTQYF	TGTGCCAGCAGCGTAGCTACCCCGCTAGCGGGAACGGATACGCAGTATTTT	TRBV9	17	-	TRBJ2-3	TRBD2
CASSLVGQGAFAGELFF	TGCGCCAGCAGCTTGGTGGGACAGGGGGCGTTCGCCGGGGAGCTGTTTTTT	TRBV5-1	17	-	TRBJ2-2	TRBD1
CAWSVGNTEAFF	TGTGCCTGGAGTGTTGGGAACACTGAAGCTTTCTTT	TRBV30	12	-	TRBJ1-1	-
CASSQANRGDYEQYF	TGCGCCAGCAGCCAAGCCAACCGGGGAGACTACGAGCAGTACTTC	TRBV4-1	15	-	TRBJ2-7	-
CASSEFSSLPGATQYF	TGTGCCAGCAGTGAATTTAGCTCTCTTCCCGGAGCGACCCAGTACTTC	TRBV25-1	16	-	TRBJ2-5	-
CATSRDSGGLGETQYF	TGTGCCACCAGCAGAGATTCGGGCGGACTCGGGGAGACCCAGTACTTC	TRBV15	16	few	TRBJ2-5	-
CASSRGQNYEQYF	TGCGCCAGCAGCCGCGGACAGAACTACGAGCAGTACTTC	TRBV4-1	13	-	TRBJ2-7	-
CASSLSPLSLGGVTEAFF	TGCGCCAGCAGCTTGTCCCCGCTCTCCCTCGGAGGGGTCACTGAAGCTTTCTTT	TRBV5-1	18	-	TRBJ1-1	-
CASSLGLAGSNEQFF	TGTGCCAGCAGCTTGGGACTAGCGGGCTCCAATGAGCAGTTCTTC	TRBV5-6	15	-	TRBJ2-1	TRBD2
CAITSGTIYEQYF	TGTGCCATCACCTCCGGGACTATCTACGAGCAGTACTTC	TRBV10-3	13	few	TRBJ2-7	TRBD2
CASSFDRMTGELFF	TGTGCCAGCAGTTTTGACAGGATGACCGGGGAGCTGTTTTTT	TRBV27	14	-	TRBJ2-2	-